This is a list of T cell receptor beta chains from one sample in a study of T cell repertoires in cytomegalovirus infection. Their antigen targets remain unknown. MiXCR was run by TCRdb on the reads, yielding one entry per CDR3 protein. Of hundreds of thousands of distinct CDR3 sequences in the sample, 33% were seen once. The specimen was cultured PBMCs, collected from culture after CMV antigen stimulation. These receptor sequences come from a human donor in good health (CMV status not recorded). Some clones in this sample may be carry-over from other donors' samples. The CDR3 runs from the conserved cysteine through the conserved F or W. A D gene is named only where the DNA matches it firmly. Clone sizes are given selectively: once, few, many, or a class where the clone is expanded.

j_call	v_call	cdr3_length	d_call	clone_size	cdr3_aa	cdr3_nt
TRBJ1-1	TRBV29-1	15	.	few	CSVAFRGARKTEAFF	TGCAGCGTTGCGTTCCGGGGGGCTCGGAAGACTGAAGCTTTCTTT
TRBJ2-1	TRBV28	14	.	.	CASSNFGSYNEQFF	TGTGCCAGCAGTAATTTTGGCTCCTACAATGAGCAGTTCTTC
TRBJ2-1	TRBV12-3/TRBV12-4	16	.	.	CASSSSGRSRGNEQFF	TGTGCCAGCAGTTCCTCCGGTCGCTCCCGGGGCAATGAGCAGTTCTTC
TRBJ1-5	TRBV27	14	.	few	CASSLFMGNQPQHF	TGTGCCAGCAGTTTATTCATGGGCAATCAGCCCCAGCATTTT
TRBJ2-1	TRBV12-3/TRBV12-4	13	.	many	CASSSRPYNEQFF	TGTGCCAGCAGTTCCCGACCGTACAATGAGCAGTTCTTC
TRBJ2-1	TRBV7-2	13	TRBD1	few	CASSFTGDSEQFF	TGTGCCAGCAGCTTCACAGGGGACAGTGAGCAGTTCTTC
TRBJ2-2	TRBV28	13	.	.	CASSLLYTGELFF	TGTGCCAGCAGTTTATTATATACCGGGGAGCTGTTTTTT
TRBJ2-7	TRBV28	14	.	.	CASRGTADSYEQYF	TGTGCCAGCAGAGGGACTGCGGATTCCTACGAGCAGTACTTC
TRBJ2-2	TRBV19	17	TRBD2	.	CASSRSSGRAETGELFF	TGTGCCAGTAGTAGGTCCAGCGGGAGGGCCGAGACCGGGGAGCTGTTTTTT
TRBJ1-5	TRBV7-2	15	.	many	CASSLGQAGSQPQHF	TGTGCCAGCAGCTTAGGCCAGGCGGGCAGTCAGCCCCAGCATTTT
TRBJ2-7	TRBV12-3/TRBV12-4	14	.	.	CASSPGSSFYEQYF	TGTGCCAGCAGTCCCGGGTCCTCCTTCTACGAGCAGTACTTC
TRBJ2-3	TRBV18	12	.	.	CASSPVEDTQYF	TGTGCCAGCTCACCAGTGGAGGATACGCAGTATTTT
TRBJ1-5	TRBV27	14	.	.	CASSFQAEGQPQHF	TGTGCCAGCAGTTTTCAGGCTGAGGGGCAGCCCCAGCATTTT
TRBJ2-5	TRBV6-1	15	.	.	CASSDLGTVQETQYF	TGTGCCAGCAGTGATCTTGGGACGGTCCAAGAGACCCAGTACTTC
TRBJ1-1	TRBV6-2/TRBV6-3	14	TRBD1	.	CASIWDSMNTEAFF	TGTGCCAGCATTTGGGACAGCATGAACACTGAAGCTTTCTTT
TRBJ1-1	TRBV19	15	.	.	CASSGAGRFSTEAFF	TGTGCCAGTAGTGGGGCAGGGAGGTTTTCCACTGAAGCTTTCTTT
TRBJ2-5	TRBV7-2	14	.	few	CASSQPTGQETQYF	TGTGCCAGCAGCCAACCGACAGGACAAGAGACCCAGTACTTC
TRBJ2-5	TRBV11-2	17	TRBD1	few	CASSRTGTTQGKETQYF	TGTGCCAGCAGCCGGACAGGGACAACCCAGGGGAAAGAGACCCAGTACTTC
TRBJ1-1	TRBV7-8	12	.	few	CASSSRPIEAFF	TGTGCCAGCAGCTCCAGACCTATTGAAGCTTTCTTT
TRBJ2-5	TRBV7-2	14	.	.	CASSPGLFQETQYF	TGTGCCAGCAGCCCAGGACTATTCCAAGAGACCCAGTACTTC
TRBJ2-3	TRBV13	16	.	.	CASSLDRLTFTDTQYF	TGTGCCAGCAGCTTAGACCGACTGACATTCACAGATACGCAGTATTTT
TRBJ2-3	TRBV27	14	TRBD2	.	CASSGTSGRITQYF	TGTGCCAGCAGTGGGACTAGCGGGAGGATTACGCAGTATTTT
TRBJ2-7	TRBV5-5	17	.	few	CASSLPPWETSSYEQYF	TGTGCCAGCAGCTTGCCCCCGTGGGAGACAAGCTCCTACGAGCAGTACTTC
TRBJ2-7	TRBV6-2/TRBV6-3	13	.	few	CASSYEGYYEQYF	TGTGCCAGCAGTTACGAGGGCTACTACGAGCAGTACTTC
TRBJ1-2	TRBV14	15	TRBD1	.	CASSRTDRVSYGYTF	TGTGCCAGCAGTCGAACCGACAGGGTTTCCTATGGCTACACCTTC
TRBJ2-1	TRBV7-3	14	TRBD2	.	CATGTSGRDNEQFF	TGTGCCACCGGGACTAGCGGGAGGGACAATGAGCAGTTCTTC
TRBJ1-2	TRBV7-2	13	.	many	CASSPERSYGYTF	TGTGCCAGCAGCCCCGAGAGGAGCTATGGCTACACCTTC
TRBJ1-5	TRBV6-5	14	.	few	CASSRAVRNQPQHF	TGTGCCAGCAGTAGGGCGGTCAGAAATCAGCCCCAGCATTTT
TRBJ2-7	TRBV7-2	15	.	.	CASSQGASSSYEQYF	TGTGCCAGCAGCCAAGGCGCCTCGAGCTCCTACGAGCAGTACTTC
TRBJ1-2	TRBV19	13	.	.	CASSILRDYGYTF	TGTGCCAGTAGTATACTCCGGGACTATGGCTACACCTTC
TRBJ2-3	TRBV19	15	TRBD2	.	CASTGLAGVADTQYF	TGTGCCAGTACCGGACTAGCGGGAGTGGCAGATACGCAGTATTTT
TRBJ1-5	TRBV27	16	.	few	CASSLGPTGTEQPQHF	TGTGCCAGCAGTCTTGGCCCTACAGGGACGGAACAGCCCCAGCATTTT